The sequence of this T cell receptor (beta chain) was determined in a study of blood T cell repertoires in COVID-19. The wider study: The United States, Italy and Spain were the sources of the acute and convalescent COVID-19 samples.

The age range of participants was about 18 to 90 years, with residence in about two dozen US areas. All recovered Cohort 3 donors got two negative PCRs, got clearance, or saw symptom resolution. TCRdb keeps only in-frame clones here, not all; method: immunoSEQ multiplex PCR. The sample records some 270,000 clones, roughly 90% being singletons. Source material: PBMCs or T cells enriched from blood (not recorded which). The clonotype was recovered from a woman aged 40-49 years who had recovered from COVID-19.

The CDR3 loop is CASSYQGDVDEQYF. DNA of the CDR3: TGTGCCAGCAGTTACCAGGGGGACGTCGACGAGCAGTACTTC. J is TRBJ2-7 and V is TRBV6-2 or TRBV6-3; 7 bases match TRBD1. Germline V gene data show CDR1 as MNHEY and CDR2 as SVGEGT. This CDR3 contains 14 residues. V dropped 2 bases and J dropped 5; count of bases not matched to a gene: 6.